A single sample is the source of the 22 T cell receptor beta chains below, sequenced in a study of blood T cells in healthy people across ages (dated by TCRdb to the mid-2010s). Library construction relied on 5' RACE. The sequencer was an Illumina HiSeq 2500. The second PCR ran for about 6 to 12 cycles and used a J-beta primer mix along with a sample-barcoded 5' primer. The raw public reads went through TCRdb reprocessing: fastp at Q25, MiXCR clone calling, in-frame beta chains kept. Rows matching on CDR3 protein sequence are summarized as one entry with the most common DNA and genes. The sample table contains approximately 900,000 distinct CDR3 sequences; only one count was recorded for 25% to 30% of them. Jointly, the top ten make up roughly 10% of the sample. These records were also assigned to another study, of T cells of mothers and their children.

Sequencing was carried out using blood. The receptors were gathered from a middle-aged woman in good health.

CDR3 amino acids: CASDRGTYEQYF. Here the CDR3 DNA reads TGTGCCAGCGACAGGGGGACCTACGAGCAGTACTTC. The chain has TRBV6-2 or TRBV6-3 and TRBJ2-7; 9 bases line up with TRBD1. Germline assignment: CDR1 MNHEY and CDR2 SVGEGT. The CDR3 has 12 residues. The V segment lost 8 bases and the J segment 2 bases; nucleotides outside the gene matches: 1.

The rearrangement uses TRBV6-5 and TRBJ1-5, with 9 positions matching TRBD1. The J segment lost 9 bases and the V segment lost 6 bases, leaving 9 bases of the junction unmatched. CDR1 is MNHEY, CDR2 SVGAGI, per germline. The CDR3 covers 14 residues. The CDR3: CASSWTGVGRPQHF. As DNA, the CDR3 is TGTGCCAGCAGCTGGACAGGGGTTGGGAGGCCCCAGCATTTT.

A note on this clonotype: This may be a read error: a much more frequent sequence differs by one nucleotide. The chain recombines TRBV20-1 with TRBJ2-5; either TRBD1 or TRBD2 may fit D (6 bases each). The CDR3 is 15 residues long. Germline CDR1 and CDR2: DFQATT and SNEGSKA (reference sequence). Written as DNA, the CDR3 is TGCGGTGCTAATACAGGGTGGGAGGCCCAAGAGACCCAGTACTTC. It translates to CGANTGWEAQETQYF.

This sequence joins TRBV7-9 and TRBJ2-1; 7 nucleotides line up with TRBD1. Unmatched junction bases numbered 5, after V lost 5 bases and J lost 4 bases. This CDR3 is built from 14 residues. Germline lookup yields CDR1 SEHNR and CDR2 FQNEAQ (reference sequence). This chain's CDR3 is CASSIDRVYNEQFF. The DNA for the CDR3 is TGTGCCAGCAGCATAGACAGGGTATACAATGAGCAGTTCTTC.

The CDR3 sequence: CASRLRDRGRTDTQYF. For the CDR3, the DNA is TGTGCCAGTAGGCTCCGGGACAGGGGGCGGACAGATACGCAGTATTTT. The gene calls are TRBV19 and TRBJ2-3, with 12 bases fitting TRBD1. Trimming cost V 6 bases and J 3 bases; bases outside gene matches: 7. CDR1 LNHDA and CDR2 SQIVND come from the germline V gene (reference sequence). The CDR3 is made up of 16 amino acids.

As for this clonotype: This clone may be a read error of a much larger clone one base away. V usage is TRBV7-9 and J usage is TRBJ2-4, with no clear D. The DNA end lines up better with TRBJ2-7; the J call may be wrong. The CDR3 consists of 13 residues. In germline, CDR1 is SEHNR, CDR2 FQNEAQ (reference sequence). CDR3 DNA: TGTGCCAGCAGCATCGTAGCTGAATGCGAGCAGTACTTC. Translating gives CASSIVAECEQYF.

This clonotype has just a few counts. The chain combines TRBV20-1 with TRBJ2-1, with D hard to call. Deletions cut 3 bases from V and 8 bases from J, with 5 bases between. CDR3 length: 10 amino acids. The germline gives CDR1 DFQATT, CDR2 SNEGSKA (reference sequence). The DNA of the CDR3 is TGCAGTGCTAGCGATCATGAGCAGTTCTTC. Residues: CSASDHEQFF.

A few counts support this clonotype. The chain links TRBV2 to TRBJ2-1, with a tentative D call TRBD1 (5 bases). The germline CDR1 and CDR2 sequences are SNHLY and FYNNEI. The CDR3 has 14 amino acids. V dropped 3 bases and J dropped 4 bases, with 10 bases sitting between them. The CDR3 loop is CASSDPTAYNEQFF. Here the CDR3 DNA reads TGTGCCAGCAGTGATCCGACAGCGTACAATGAGCAGTTCTTC.

This clonotype was picked up a small number of times. V usage is TRBV3-1 and J usage is TRBJ2-1; 10 bases are shared with TRBD2. The CDR3 extends over 14 amino acids. Germline loops: CDR1 LGHDT, CDR2 YNNKEL (reference sequence). J lost 6 bases, V lost 6 bases, and 5 bases had no gene match. CDR3 in DNA: TGTGCCAGCAGTCTAGCGGGGGTCATCAATGAGCAGTTCTTC. Amino acid sequence: CASSLAGVINEQFF.

The genes are TRBV10-3 and TRBJ2-4; D is perhaps TRBD1 (6 bases). CDR1 is ENHRY and CDR2 is SYGVKD in the germline V gene. Trimming shortened V by 4 bases and J by 13 bases, and 23 bases separated the two germline ends. The CDR3 has 15 residues. This chain's CDR3 is CAISVGADLYNEQYF. CDR3 nucleotides: TGTGCCATCAGTGTGGGGGCAGACCTATACAATGAGCAGTACTTC.

The chain uses TRBV11-1 and TRBJ2-1; D gene ambiguous. Germline V gene lookup returns CDR1 SGHAT and CDR2 FQDESV (reference sequence). There are 15 residues in the CDR3. Trimming stripped 5 bases from V and 1 base from J, with 12 bases between. This chain's CDR3 is CASSPRTDSYNEQFF. In DNA, the CDR3 is TGTGCCAGCAGCCCCAGGACCGATTCCTACAATGAGCAGTTCTTC.

In this sample, this clonotype turned up many times. J is TRBJ2-7 and V is TRBV20-1; 9 nucleotides line up with TRBD1. The V segment lost 2 bases and the J segment 4 bases; nucleotides outside the gene matches: 6. The germline V gene encodes CDR1 DFQATT and CDR2 SNEGSKA (reference sequence). The CDR3 has 14 amino acids. For the CDR3, the DNA is TGCAGTGCTAGACCGGGACAGGGTAATTACGAGCAGTACTTC. Translating gives CSARPGQGNYEQYF.

With regard to this clonotype: A read error is possible here, since a much larger clone lies one base away. The chain has TRBV7-3 and TRBJ2-3; a weak D match, TRBD2 (7 bases). V was trimmed by 5 bases and J by 6 bases, leaving 18 bases between them. The germline V gene has CDR1 SGHTA and CDR2 FQGTGA. The CDR3 covers 15 residues. CDR3 amino acids: CASSPNGGGGDTQYF. The CDR3 DNA reads TGTGCCAGCAGCCCAAACGGGGGAGGGGGGGATACGCAGTATTTT.

This clonotype turned up a few times. The chain couples TRBV9 to TRBJ2-7; tentative D call: TRBD1 (6 bases). Germline V gene data show CDR1 as SGDLS and CDR2 as YYNGEE. Trimming stripped 0 bases from V and 2 bases from J, with 12 bases between. The CDR3 spans 15 residues. As DNA, the CDR3 is TGTGCCAGCAGCGTAGGGCCAGGGGAAACCTACGAGCAGTACTTC. Its translation: CASSVGPGETYEQYF. The full variable domain, in which reference TRBV9 and TRBJ2-7 provide the parts outside the CDR3, is DSGVTQTPKHLITATGQRVTLRCSPRSGDLSVYWYQQSLDQGLQFLIQYYNGEERAKGNILERFSAQQFPDLHSELNLSSLELGDSALYFCASSVGPGETYEQYFGPGTRLTVT.

V gene TRBV7-2 combines with J gene TRBJ1-4; tentatively, D is TRBD1 (5 bases). The V end lost 4 bases, the J end lost 16 bases, and 16 bases lay between the germline ends. Germline V gene lookup returns CDR1 SGHTA and CDR2 FQGNSA. The CDR3 sequence is 12 residues long. The CDR3 DNA is TGTGCCAGCAGCTCCCCAGGCGGGGCACGGTTTTTT. Its translation: CASSSPGGARFF.

This clonotype was counted only a few times. This may arise from a read error, as a much more abundant clone is one base away. V gene TRBV20-1 combines with J gene TRBJ2-6, with 10 positions matching TRBD1. J was trimmed by 0 bases and V by 5 bases; bases with no gene match: 7. CDR3 size: 17 residues. The germline V gene encodes CDR1 DFQATT and CDR2 SNEGSKA (reference sequence). In DNA, the CDR3 is TGCAGTGCTGGGCCGGGACAGGGGAGCTCTGGGGCCAACGTCCTGACTTTC. This encodes CSAGPGQGSSGANVLTF.

This clonotype was detected once. The chain is built from TRBV6-1 and TRBJ2-7; 10 bases are shared with TRBD2. The CDR3 loop spans 15 amino acids. J lost 4 bases, V lost 2 bases, and 5 bases had no gene match. Germline V gene lookup returns CDR1 MNHNS and CDR2 SASEGT. CDR3 residues: CASSETGTSAYEQYF. CDR3 sequence (DNA): TGTGCCAGCAGTGAAACCGGGACTAGCGCATACGAGCAGTACTTC.

As to this clonotype: A read error is possible here, since a much larger clone lies one base away. This rearrangement joins TRBV6-2 or TRBV6-3 to TRBJ2-7; maybe TRBD1 (5 bases). Germline V gene sequence: CDR1 MNHEY, CDR2 SVGEGT. This CDR3 spans 11 amino acids. V was shortened by 8 bases and J by 7 bases, with 12 bases between the two germline ends. In DNA, the CDR3 is TGTGCCAGCGCAGGGTTTGCTGAGCAGTACTTC. Amino acid sequence: CASAGFAEQYF.

The chain carries TRBV4-1 and TRBJ1-2; D not resolved. The V gene's germline CDR1 is MGHRA and CDR2 YSYEKL. The ends were cut back, 1 base at V and 8 bases at J, with 11 bases in the middle. The CDR3 consists of 13 residues. The CDR3 region has the DNA TGCGCCAGCAGCCAAGGGGAGCGATCCGGCTACACCTTC. Translated, it gives CASSQGERSGYTF.

This clonotype was detected a few times. One end of the junction does not line up with germline, which may come from a read error. The rearrangement joins TRBV4-1 to TRBJ2-7; TRBD1 matches 7 bases. The CDR3 covers 15 residues. From germline, CDR1 is MGHRA and CDR2 YSYEKL. This CDR3 reads CANSQVRDRGYEQYF. In nucleotides, the CDR3 is TGCGCCAACAGCCAAGTCCGGGACAGAGGCTACGAGCAGTACTTC.

This sequence joins TRBV7-8 and TRBJ2-5, with TRBD1 matching 9 bases. V trimming: 5 bases; J trimming: 5 bases; junction bases outside the gene matches: 9. Germline CDR1 is SGHVS and CDR2 is FQNEAQ. This CDR3 spans 15 amino acids. The CDR3: CASSPTQGAGETQYF. CDR3 sequence (DNA): TGTGCCAGCAGCCCAACACAGGGGGCTGGGGAGACCCAGTACTTC.

In its sample, this clonotype was seen many times. V is TRBV5-1 and J is TRBJ2-6; no firm D call. Trimming removed 7 bases at V and 0 bases at J, with 11 bases between. CDR3 length equals 15 residues. The germline CDR1 and CDR2 sequences are SGHRS and YFSETQ. This CDR3 reads CASYVIPSGANVLTF. CDR3 nucleotides: TGCGCCAGCTACGTCATCCCCTCTGGGGCCAACGTCCTGACTTTC.